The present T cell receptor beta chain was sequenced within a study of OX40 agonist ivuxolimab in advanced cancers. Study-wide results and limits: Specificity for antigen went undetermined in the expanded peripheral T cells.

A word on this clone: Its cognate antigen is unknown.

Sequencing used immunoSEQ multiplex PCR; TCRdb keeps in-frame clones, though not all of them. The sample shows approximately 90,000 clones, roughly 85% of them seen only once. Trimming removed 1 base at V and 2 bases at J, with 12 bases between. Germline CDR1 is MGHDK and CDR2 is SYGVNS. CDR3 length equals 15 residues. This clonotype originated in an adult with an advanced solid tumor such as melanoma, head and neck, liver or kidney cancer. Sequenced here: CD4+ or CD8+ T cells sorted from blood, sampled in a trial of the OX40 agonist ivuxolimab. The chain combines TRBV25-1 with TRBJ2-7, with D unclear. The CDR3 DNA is TGTGCCAGCAGTGAATCTCGCAGGACCGCCTACGAGCAGTACTTC. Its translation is CASSESRRTAYEQYF.